The 21 T cell receptor beta chains below all came from one sample that was sequenced in a study of early T cells in non-severe SARS-CoV-2 infection. TCRdb reprocessed the 5' RACE reads via MiXCR and lists one record per CDR3 protein. The profile shows some 66,000 distinct CDR3 sequences, under 15% of them singletons. The sample was whole blood. These receptors were collected from an adult who was a healthcare worker with PCR-confirmed SARS-CoV-2 infection or an uninfected control (not recorded which).

Many counts were recorded for this clonotype. This rearrangement joins TRBV7-3 to TRBJ1-2, with TRBD1 matching 7 bases. The CDR3 spans 16 residues. The trim removed 5 bases at V and 7 bases at J, leaving 16 bases unmatched. Germline values: CDR1 SGHTA, CDR2 FQGTGA. The CDR3 DNA sequence: TGTGCCAGCAGCCCGTCGGCAGGGGGGATGATTGGTGGCTACACCTTC. This encodes CASSPSAGGMIGGYTF.

This clonotype was seen repeatedly, ten times or more. The chain uses TRBV10-3 and TRBJ1-4; no definite D call. Per the germline V gene, CDR1 is ENHRY and CDR2 is SYGVKD. The CDR3 sequence is 15 residues long. V was clipped by 0 bases and J by 8 bases, with 13 bases between them. This CDR3 is CAISESKGAGEKLFF. In DNA form, the CDR3 reads TGTGCCATCAGTGAGTCGAAGGGAGCCGGCGAAAAACTGTTTTTT.

In this sample, this clonotype turned up many times. The V call is TRBV6-5, the J call TRBJ1-2; tentatively, D is TRBD1 (5 bases). Trimming stripped 7 bases from V and 4 bases from J, with 7 bases between. The CDR3 covers 11 residues. Per germline, CDR1 MNHEY and CDR2 SVGAGI. In DNA, the CDR3 is TGTGCCAGCACGAGGGGCTATGGCTACACCTTC. Protein product: CASTRGYGYTF.

This clonotype was recorded at least ten times. The genes are TRBV6-6 and TRBJ1-5, with D tentatively TRBD1 (5 bases). Per germline, CDR1 MNHNY and CDR2 SVGAGI (reference sequence). The CDR3 contains 10 residues. The V end lost 8 bases, the J end lost 6 bases, and 5 bases lay between the germline ends. CDR3 sequence (DNA): TGTGCCAGCGGGGGTCAGCCCCAGCATTTT. Its translation is CASGGQPQHF.

This clonotype came up a few times. The chain combines TRBV24-1 with TRBJ1-5, with D maybe TRBD1 (5 bases). In germline, CDR1 is KGHDR, CDR2 SFDVKD. CDR3 size: 15 residues. V was cut by 4 bases and J by 2 bases, with 11 bases left in between. For the CDR3, the DNA is TGTGCCACCAGTGAAGACGGGGCGGGCAATCAGCCCCAGCATTTT. As protein: CATSEDGAGNQPQHF.

This clonotype was seen repeatedly, ten times or more. This chain joins TRBV28 and TRBJ1-5; a weak D match, TRBD1 (5 bases). The V end lost 7 bases, the J end lost 7 bases, and 20 bases lay between the germline ends. Germline CDR1 is MDHEN and CDR2 is SYDVKM. The CDR3 covers 15 residues. CDR3 residues: CASTLYIRVHQPQHF. In DNA form, the CDR3 reads TGTGCCAGCACCCTTTATATCAGGGTTCACCAGCCCCAGCATTTT.

This clonotype was recorded many times. The genes are TRBV29-1 and TRBJ2-1; 15 bases are shared with TRBD2. Germline values: CDR1 SQVTM, CDR2 ANQGSEA. The length of the CDR3 is 15 residues. V dropped 3 bases and J dropped 9; count of bases not matched to a gene: 6. The CDR3 DNA reads as TGCAGCGTTGACCGGACTAGCGGGAGGGCGACTGAGCAGTTCTTC. This translates into CSVDRTSGRATEQFF.

This clonotype appeared a few times. The chain has TRBV7-2 and TRBJ1-2, with D maybe TRBD1 (5 bases). Germline V gene lookup returns CDR1 SGHTA and CDR2 FQGNSA. This CDR3 contains 14 residues. The V gene lost 3 bases and the J gene lost 0 bases, with 8 bases spanning the gap. The CDR3 bases are TGTGCCAGCAGCTTCCGGACATCTAACTATGGCTACACCTTC. Residues: CASSFRTSNYGYTF.

This clonotype was counted only a few times. The chain is built from TRBV24-1 and TRBJ2-7; D ambiguous. Germline lookup yields CDR1 KGHDR and CDR2 SFDVKD. The V and J ends lost 12 bases and 4 bases respectively, with 12 bases between them. This CDR3 contains 11 residues. CDR3 amino acids: CAYVWGYEQYF. CDR3 in DNA: TGTGCCTATGTCTGGGGTTACGAGCAGTACTTC.

The DNA of the CDR3 is TGTGCCAGCTGCCCGTGGACACTTGACAGTTACGAGCAGTACTTC. It specifies CASCPWTLDSYEQYF. The chain uses TRBV28 and TRBJ2-7; perhaps TRBD1 as D (5 bases). Trimming cost V 8 bases and J 4 bases, with 21 bases left between them. Germline loops: CDR1 MDHEN, CDR2 SYDVKM. The CDR3 length is 15 residues.

The V and J genes are TRBV4-3 and TRBJ2-1; maybe TRBD1 (6 bases). Germline V gene data show CDR1 as LGHNA and CDR2 as YSLEER. Trimming took off 0 bases at V and 0 bases at J, with 12 bases between the two ends. This CDR3 is 17 amino acids long. The CDR3 coding sequence is TGCGCCAGCAGCCAAGATCCCACAGGGAGCTCCTACAATGAGCAGTTCTTC. Amino acid sequence: CASSQDPTGSSYNEQFF.

Many counts were recorded for this clonotype. The V call is TRBV5-1, the J call TRBJ2-3; maybe TRBD1 (6 bases). Germline loops: CDR1 SGHRS, CDR2 YFSETQ. This CDR3 is built from 15 residues. Deletions cut 0 bases from V and 1 base from J, with 9 bases between. CDR3 loop: CASSLEGVRTDTQYF. CDR3 DNA: TGCGCCAGCAGCTTGGAGGGGGTGCGCACAGATACGCAGTATTTT.

Ten or more counts support this clonotype. J is TRBJ2-1 and V is TRBV30, with 8 bases lining up with TRBD2. Trimming at V came to 1 base and at J to 8 bases, leaving 7 bases not matched to a gene. Germline CDR1 is GTSNPN and CDR2 is SVGIG (reference sequence). CDR3 length: 14 residues. CDR3: CAWSERGTLDEQFF. The CDR3 DNA reads TGTGCCTGGAGTGAGCGGGGGACCCTCGATGAGCAGTTCTTC.

By frequency in the sample, this clonotype is medium-sized. The chain carries TRBV6-6 and TRBJ2-7; TRBD2 matches 8 bases. The CDR3 loop spans 15 amino acids. The germline CDR1 and CDR2 sequences are MNHNY and SVGAGI (reference sequence). Trimming cost V 6 bases and J 3 bases; bases outside gene matches: 10. CDR3 loop: CASSPVERGSYEQYF. The CDR3 DNA reads TGTGCCAGCAGCCCCGTGGAGCGGGGGAGCTACGAGCAGTACTTC.

The chain couples TRBV5-1 to TRBJ2-3; D call uncertain. The germline V gene has CDR1 SGHRS and CDR2 YFSETQ. Between the trimmed V and J ends, which lost 4 bases and 4 bases, there was a span of 10 bases. This CDR3 is 13 amino acids long. Here the CDR3 reads CASSLTPSDTQYF. CDR3 in DNA: TGCGCCAGCAGCCTAACTCCTTCAGATACGCAGTATTTT.

This clonotype showed up many times. The J gene is TRBJ1-1, the V gene TRBV10-2, with D maybe TRBD1 (6 bases). Germline V CDR1 and CDR2: WSHSY, SAAADI. The CDR3 is 15 amino acids. Trimming pared 7 bases from V and 4 bases from J, leaving 19 bases between. Here the CDR3 DNA reads TGCGCCAGCATCGCGTTGGGAGGGGGAAGCACTGAAGCTTTCTTT. Its protein product is CASIALGGGSTEAFF.

The sample holds a few counts of this clonotype. The chain combines TRBV6-6 with TRBJ2-3; 13 bases are a match to TRBD2. The CDR3 covers 15 residues. V was pared by 2 bases and J by 14 bases, with 10 bases of the junction left unmatched. Germline CDR1 MNHNY, CDR2 SVGAGI (reference sequence). For the CDR3, the DNA is TGTGCCAGCAGTTACAAACTAGCGGGAGGGCCGGACAGGTATTTT. This translates into CASSYKLAGGPDRYF.

In this sample, this clonotype turned up many times. This chain links TRBV20-1 with TRBJ2-7; 7 nucleotides line up with TRBD2. Germline V gene lookup returns CDR1 DFQATT and CDR2 SNEGSKA (reference sequence). The CDR3 spans 11 residues. V trimming: 6 bases; J trimming: 3 bases; junction bases outside the gene matches: 2. The CDR3 nucleotides are TGCAGTGCGACGGGGGGCTACGAGCAGTACTTC. Residues: CSATGGYEQYF.

The chain couples TRBV15 to TRBJ1-1; perhaps TRBD1 as D (6 bases). Germline V gives CDR1 LNHNV, CDR2 YYDKDF (reference sequence). The CDR3 contains 14 residues. V dropped 3 bases and J dropped 1 base, with 9 bases sitting between them. The CDR3 DNA follows: TGTGCCACCAGCAGGAGGGGGGCGAACACTGAAGCTTTCTTT. This translates into CATSRRGANTEAFF.

This clonotype was detected ten times or more. The rearrangement links TRBV2 to TRBJ2-3; D remains ambiguous. Germline V CDR1 and CDR2: SNHLY, FYNNEI. CDR3 length: 14 amino acids. V dropped 4 bases and J dropped 0 bases, with 8 bases sitting between them. The CDR3 region is CASSVFSSTDTQYF. As DNA, the CDR3 is TGTGCCAGCAGTGTTTTTAGCAGCACAGATACGCAGTATTTT.

The rearrangement joins TRBV9 to TRBJ1-6; D is unclear. Germline V CDR1 and CDR2: SGDLS, YYNGEE. CDR3 size: 15 residues. The V gene lost 3 bases and the J gene lost 9 bases, with 16 bases spanning the gap. The CDR3 bases are TGTGCCAGCAGCGCAACGCACTCATACTTTTCACCCCTCCACTTT. As protein: CASSATHSYFSPLHF.